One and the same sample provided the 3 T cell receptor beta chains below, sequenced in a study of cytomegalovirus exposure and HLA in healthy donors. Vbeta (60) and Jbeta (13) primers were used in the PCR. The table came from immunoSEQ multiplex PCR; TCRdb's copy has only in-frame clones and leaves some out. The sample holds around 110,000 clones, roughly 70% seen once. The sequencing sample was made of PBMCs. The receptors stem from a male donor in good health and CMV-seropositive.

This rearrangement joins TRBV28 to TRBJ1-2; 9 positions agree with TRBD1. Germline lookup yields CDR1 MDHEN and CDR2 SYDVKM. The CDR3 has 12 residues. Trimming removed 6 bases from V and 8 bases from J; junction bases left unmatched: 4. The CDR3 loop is CASRTGGRGYTF. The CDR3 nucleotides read TGTGCCAGCAGGACAGGGGGGCGGGGCTACACCTTC.

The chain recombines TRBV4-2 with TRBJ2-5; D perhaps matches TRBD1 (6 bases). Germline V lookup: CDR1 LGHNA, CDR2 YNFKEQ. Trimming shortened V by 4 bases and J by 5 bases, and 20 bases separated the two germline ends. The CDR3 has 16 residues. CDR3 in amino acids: CASSRQLGGETETQYF. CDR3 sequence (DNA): TGTGCCAGCAGCCGCCAACTAGGGGGAGAGACGGAGACCCAGTACTTC.

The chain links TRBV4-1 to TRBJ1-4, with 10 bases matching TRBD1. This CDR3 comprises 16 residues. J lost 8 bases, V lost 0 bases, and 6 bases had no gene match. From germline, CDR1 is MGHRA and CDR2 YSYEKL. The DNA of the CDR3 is TGCGCCAGCAGCCAAGATGCGGGACAGGGGCTGGAAAAACTGTTTTTT. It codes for CASSQDAGQGLEKLFF.